A few counts support the clone carrying this T cell receptor beta chain. No antigen is known for it. CDR3 length: 15 residues. V lost 4 bases and J 4 bases, leaving 18 bases between the germline ends. Germline V gene lookup returns CDR1 SGHNT and CDR2 YYREEE (reference sequence). This sample is part of a study of beta chain features in type 1 diabetes. Study context: On cell yields, gender and age, patients and healthy donors were similar. Study-wide points: Shorter TCRB CDR3s, moderately but significantly so, were found in Type 1 diabetes patients in all four CD4+ subsets.

Of the isolated RNA, all was reverse transcribed, and so the sequenced material was expressed TCRB transcripts. Repertoires were generated with immunoSEQ multiplex PCR, while TCRdb's copy carries only in-frame clones and drops some. In the table there are about 660,000 clones, more than 12% of which are singletons. Sequencing used naive CD4+ T cells from blood. The sequence was collected from a man aged 18 to 30 with type 1 diabetes. The rearrangement joins TRBV5-4 to TRBJ2-7; D is possibly TRBD1 or TRBD2 (5 bases each). CDR3 protein: CASSLGDGLFYEQYF. In DNA form, the CDR3 reads TGTGCCAGCAGCCTGGGGGACGGGCTTTTTTACGAGCAGTACTTC.